This T cell receptor (beta chain) stems from a study of shared clonotypes between healthy human individuals. For this clone: Its antigen is not known.

Germline lookup yields CDR1 MNHEY and CDR2 SMNVEV (reference sequence). Trimming removed 7 bases at V and 3 bases at J, with 15 bases between. CDR3 length equals 14 residues. Points from the study as a whole: Several donors held 5% to 5.5% of naive CD4 clonotypes in common.

Profiling relied on immunoSEQ multiplex PCR, and the TCRdb table lists in-frame clones only, not all of them. The sample consists of more than 600,000 clones, 92% of them appearing once. Naive CD8 isolation took CD45RO-negative cells positively selected for CCR7 and excluded terminally differentiated effector memory CD45RA+ cells. The chain employs TRBV27 and TRBJ1-1; maybe TRBD1 (5 bases). The source material was naive CD8+ T cells sorted from blood. The clonotype originates from a young man in good health. CDR3 sequence (DNA): TGTGCCAGCATCGCCATCCAGGGTGACACTGAAGCTTTCTTT. As protein: CASIAIQGDTEAFF.